These 8 T cell receptor beta chains were all obtained from the same sample, sequenced in a study of blood T cells in healthy people across ages. Together with a sample-barcoded 5' primer, a J-beta primer mix was included in a second PCR lasting about 7 to 11 cycles. TCRdb re-called the 5' RACE reads with MiXCR, one entry per CDR3 protein. The table lists under 1,000,000 distinct CDR3 sequences, 46% of them singletons. The sequenced sample consisted of blood. Receptor source: a man aged 80 or over in good health.

This clonotype showed up just a few times. The chain uses TRBV3-1 and TRBJ2-3, with D perhaps TRBD1 or TRBD2 (6 bases each). The CDR3 loop spans 15 amino acids. V was cut by 5 bases and J by 3 bases, with 15 bases left in between. In germline, CDR1 is LGHDT, CDR2 YNNKEL (reference sequence). CDR3 in DNA: TGTGCCAGCAGCGTGTGGGGGGCGAAAACAGATACGCAGTATTTT. The encoded protein is CASSVWGAKTDTQYF.

CDR3 coding DNA: TGTGCCAGCAGACAGGGTTTCTGGTATTTT. Amino acid sequence: CASRQGFWYF. V is TRBV6-2 or TRBV6-3 and J is TRBJ2-3, with D perhaps TRBD1 (6 bases). V was clipped by 6 bases and J by 14 bases, with 12 bases between them. Germline V gives CDR1 MNHEY, CDR2 SVGEGT. The CDR3 is made up of 10 amino acids.

A word on this clonotype: The junction departs from germline at one end; a sequencing error may be responsible. The CDR3, as DNA: TGTACCAGCAGTGAATCAGCGGGAGTGGAAGATACGCAGTATTTT. As protein: CTSSESAGVEDTQYF. This chain connects TRBV2 to TRBJ2-3, with TRBD2 identical over 8 bases. The CDR3 sequence is 15 residues long. Per the germline V gene, CDR1 is SNHLY and CDR2 is FYNNEI.

This clonotype was recorded at least ten times. The rearrangement uses TRBV6-2 or TRBV6-3 and TRBJ2-7; TRBD2 matches 7 bases. There are 14 residues in the CDR3. Germline V gene lookup returns CDR1 MNHEY and CDR2 SVGEGT. V shed 6 bases and J 2 bases; nucleotides not matched to a gene: 7. CDR3 in amino acids: CASRPSGEPYEQYF. DNA for the CDR3: TGTGCCAGCAGACCTAGCGGTGAGCCCTACGAGCAGTACTTC.

In its sample, this clonotype was seen many times. The gene calls are TRBV29-1 and TRBJ2-7, with D hard to call. The germline V gene has CDR1 SQVTM and CDR2 ANQGSEA. The V end was cut by 1 base, the J end by 3 bases, with 10 bases between. The CDR3 runs to 13 residues. The CDR3 sequence: CSVEGPDSYEQYF. The CDR3 DNA is TGCAGCGTTGAAGGGCCCGATAGCTACGAGCAGTACTTC.

The rearrangement joins TRBV5-1 to TRBJ2-1, with D possibly being TRBD1 (6 bases). Germline assignment: CDR1 SGHRS and CDR2 YFSETQ. CDR3 length equals 14 residues. V was pared by 2 bases and J by 4 bases, with 10 bases between. The CDR3 is CASSFGTTYNEQFF. CDR3 in DNA: TGCGCCAGCAGCTTCGGGACAACTTACAATGAGCAGTTCTTC.

The rearrangement joins TRBV2 to TRBJ2-5, with 10 bases that match TRBD1. This CDR3 region has 14 residues. V shed 8 bases and J 5 bases; nucleotides not matched to a gene: 8. The germline gives CDR1 SNHLY, CDR2 FYNNEI. The CDR3 nucleotides read TGTGCCAGCGGGGGGGGACAGGGGCAGGAGACCCAGTACTTC. Translated: CASGGGQGQETQYF.

The rearrangement uses TRBV20-1 and TRBJ2-1; 9 positions match TRBD2. The CDR3 is made up of 18 amino acids. V gave up 0 bases and J gave up 9 bases; unmatched junction bases: 18. Germline CDR1 reads DFQATT; CDR2 reads SNEGSKA (reference sequence). This CDR3 reads CSARESASGKWALGEQFF. CDR3 bases: TGCAGTGCTAGAGAATCGGCTAGCGGGAAGTGGGCTTTGGGTGAGCAGTTCTTC.